The next 27 T cell receptor beta chains were all read from a single sample in a study of early T cells in non-severe SARS-CoV-2 infection. TCRdb reanalysed the 5' RACE reads using MiXCR and keeps one entry per CDR3 protein. This sample has tens of thousands of distinct CDR3 sequences, with about 4.5% found just once. The material sequenced was whole blood. These receptor sequences come from an adult who was a healthcare worker with PCR-confirmed SARS-CoV-2 infection or an uninfected control (not recorded which).

Only a few counts were recorded for this clonotype. J is TRBJ1-6 and V is TRBV20-1; D is undetermined. Trimming took 1 base from V and 3 from J, leaving 10 bases between them. The CDR3 is made up of 15 amino acids. The V gene's germline CDR1 is DFQATT and CDR2 SNEGSKA (reference sequence). CDR3 region: CSARVPGFYNSPLHF. CDR3 DNA: TGCAGTGCTAGAGTCCCGGGGTTCTATAATTCACCCCTCCACTTT.

The J gene is TRBJ2-7, the V gene TRBV20-1; D is possibly TRBD1 (6 bases). The CDR3 has 15 residues. V lost 2 bases and J lost 2, with 16 bases in between. Germline V lookup: CDR1 DFQATT, CDR2 SNEGSKA (reference sequence). The CDR3 coding sequence is TGCAGTGCTAGAATCGGGACACCGGGAACCTACGAGCAGTACTTC. Its protein product is CSARIGTPGTYEQYF.

This clonotype has a handful of counts. The gene calls are TRBV30 and TRBJ1-2; 9 bases align to TRBD1. From germline, CDR1 is GTSNPN and CDR2 SVGIG (reference sequence). After removal of 0 bases from V and 6 bases from J, the junction contained 8 bases not matched to a gene. The CDR3 runs 15 residues. CDR3 sequence reads: CAWSVLRTGANGYTF. As DNA, the CDR3 is TGTGCCTGGAGTGTACTAAGGACAGGGGCTAATGGCTACACCTTC.

The V gene is TRBV7-2, the J gene TRBJ1-3; no definite D call. With 4 bases removed from V and 4 bases from J, the gap between germline ends came to 11 bases. This CDR3 has 14 residues. CDR1 is SGHTA and CDR2 is FQGNSA in the germline V gene. The CDR3 reads CASSSSPNGNTIYF. CDR3 bases: TGTGCCAGCAGCTCGTCACCAAACGGAAACACCATATATTTT.

This clonotype was observed many times. The chain employs TRBV27 and TRBJ2-3; 11 bases agree with TRBD2. Germline lookup yields CDR1 MNHEY and CDR2 SMNVEV (reference sequence). The CDR3 sequence is 17 residues long. The trim removed 5 bases at V and 3 bases at J, leaving 10 bases unmatched. In DNA form, the CDR3 reads TGTGCCAGCAGTCTCCTTGGTAGCGGGGGGGCGACAGATACGCAGTATTTT. Translation gives CASSLLGSGGATDTQYF.

At least ten counts were recorded for this clonotype. The J gene is TRBJ2-5, the V gene TRBV12-2; the table's D call of TRBD2 was not tested on the DNA. TRBV12-2 is an annotated pseudogene. This CDR3 region has 13 residues. CDR3: CASRLELAETQYF. DNA of the CDR3: TGTGCAAGTCGCTTAGAACTAGCGGAGACCCAGTACTTC.

The V call is TRBV7-9, the J call TRBJ1-5, with D unresolved. V lost 2 bases to trimming and J lost 7 bases, with 9 bases between them. Germline-derived CDR1 and CDR2 are SEHNR and FQNEAQ (reference sequence). The CDR3 consists of 13 residues. The CDR3 is CASSLHSQQPQHF. DNA for the CDR3: TGTGCCAGCAGCTTACATAGTCAACAGCCCCAGCATTTT.

This clonotype was picked up a small number of times. Possible read error: a much larger clone is one base away. The chain is built from TRBV11-2 and TRBJ2-1; D is unresolved. Germline CDR1 is SGHAT and CDR2 is FQNNGV. The CDR3 is made up of 11 amino acids. The V gene lost 2 bases and the J gene lost 6 bases, with 2 bases spanning the gap. CDR3 loop: CASSLSNEQFF. For the CDR3, the DNA is TGTGCCAGCAGCTTAAGCAATGAGCAGTTCTTC.

This clonotype was picked up many times. The rearrangement uses TRBV12-5 and TRBJ2-1; TRBD1 might be the D (6 bases). V lost 2 bases and J 6 bases, leaving 17 bases between the germline ends. The CDR3 runs 16 residues. CDR1 is LGHNT, CDR2 FRNRAP, per germline. CDR3 sequence: CASGLITGSGFNEQFF. CDR3 nucleotides: TGTGCTAGTGGTTTGATAACAGGGTCTGGGTTCAATGAGCAGTTCTTC.

The sample holds many counts of this clonotype. The chain is built from TRBV10-3 and TRBJ1-6, with D possibly TRBD1 on 6 matching bases. The CDR3 runs to 16 residues. V was cut by 8 bases and J by 3 bases, with 17 bases left in between. The V gene's germline CDR1 is ENHRY and CDR2 SYGVKD. The CDR3 sequence: CAIAGGGGLYNSPLHF. The CDR3 DNA follows: TGTGCCATCGCCGGAGGGGGAGGGCTCTATAATTCACCCCTCCACTTT.

V usage is TRBV7-9 and J usage is TRBJ1-5, with D hard to call. This CDR3 spans 14 amino acids. V lost 5 bases and J lost 5, with 13 bases in between. The germline CDR1 and CDR2 sequences are SEHNR and FQNEAQ (reference sequence). The CDR3 DNA follows: TGTGCCAGCAGCCGGGCGGCAGCAGATCAGCCCCAGCATTTT. This codes for CASSRAAADQPQHF.

This clonotype showed up many times. The V gene is TRBV6-5, the J gene TRBJ2-3; tentative D call: TRBD2 (5 bases). The ends were cut back, 0 bases at V and 5 bases at J, with 9 bases in the middle. Germline V gives CDR1 MNHEY, CDR2 SVGAGI. CDR3 length: 14 residues. CDR3 residues: CASSYSAGVDTQYF. For the CDR3, the DNA is TGTGCCAGCAGTTACTCGGCGGGTGTAGATACGCAGTATTTT.

The table lists this clonotype with many counts. The V and J genes are TRBV2 and TRBJ2-3, with 12 bases matching TRBD2. V was clipped by 4 bases and J by 1 base; unmatched bases: 3. The CDR3 spans 16 residues. Germline V gives CDR1 SNHLY, CDR2 FYNNEI. CDR3 nucleotides: TGTGCCAGCAGTGGACTAGCGGGGGCACGCACAGATACGCAGTATTTT. This encodes CASSGLAGARTDTQYF.

The chain uses TRBV27 and TRBJ2-7, with D tentatively TRBD1 or TRBD2 (5 bases each). The CDR3 consists of 14 residues. Germline CDR1 is MNHEY and CDR2 is SMNVEV (reference sequence). V lost 3 bases and J lost 2, with 11 bases in between. CDR3 protein: CASSFLGETYEQYF. DNA of the CDR3: TGTGCCAGCAGTTTTTTAGGGGAGACCTACGAGCAGTACTTC.

Here the CDR3 reads CATAEGETQYF. DNA for the CDR3: TGTGCCACCGCGGAGGGAGAGACCCAGTACTTC. The genes are TRBV24-1 and TRBJ2-5, with a possible D match to TRBD2 (6 bases). The CDR3 totals 11 residues. Per the germline V gene, CDR1 is KGHDR and CDR2 is SFDVKD. V lost 9 bases and J 4 bases, leaving 8 bases between the germline ends.

The CDR3 here is CASSLKGTTEAFF. The CDR3 DNA reads as TGTGCCAGCAGCTTAAAGGGGACGACTGAAGCTTTCTTT. The chain recombines TRBV7-2 with TRBJ1-1; the D gene is possibly TRBD1 (5 bases). Germline V lookup: CDR1 SGHTA, CDR2 FQGNSA. The CDR3 covers 13 residues. V was pared by 2 bases and J by 5 bases, with 9 bases between.

The sample holds a few counts of this clonotype. The rearrangement uses TRBV2 and TRBJ2-3; unclear D gene. Germline V gene sequence: CDR1 SNHLY, CDR2 FYNNEI. This CDR3 spans 14 amino acids. Trimming cost V 6 bases and J 1 base, with 11 bases left between them. This CDR3 is CASRDSVGTDTQYF. The CDR3 DNA is TGTGCCAGCAGGGATTCGGTTGGCACAGATACGCAGTATTTT.

This clonotype was recorded many times. V gene TRBV4-2 combines with J gene TRBJ2-7; 9 bases are a match to TRBD2. V dropped 0 bases and J dropped 2; count of bases not matched to a gene: 5. The CDR3 spans 16 residues. Per germline, CDR1 LGHNA and CDR2 YNFKEQ. The CDR3 DNA sequence: TGTGCCAGCAGCCAAGATGACGCGGGGGGGACCTACGAGCAGTACTTC. It is translated as CASSQDDAGGTYEQYF.

This clonotype showed up many times. CDR3 in DNA: TGTGCCAGCAGCTTGGGAGGGGGCAATCAGCCCCAGCATTTT. This translates into CASSLGGGNQPQHF. The rearrangement uses TRBV5-6 and TRBJ1-5; maybe TRBD1 (5 bases). Trimming shortened V by 0 bases and J by 2 bases, and 6 bases separated the two germline ends. The CDR3 totals 14 residues. CDR1 and CDR2 (germline): SGHDT, YYEEEE.

This clonotype showed up just a few times. The chain couples TRBV18 to TRBJ2-5, with D hard to call. Between the trimmed V and J ends, which lost 0 bases and 7 bases, there was a span of 12 bases. Looked up from germline, CDR1 is KGHSH and CDR2 is LQKENI. The CDR3 has 14 amino acids. CDR3 region: CASSPPAPKMTQYF. The CDR3 DNA reads TGTGCCAGCTCACCACCGGCGCCGAAGATGACCCAGTACTTC. Using reference TRBV18 and TRBJ2-5 for the parts outside the CDR3, the full variable domain is NAGVMQNPRHLVRRRGQEARLRCSPMKGHSHVYWYRQLPEEGLKFMVYLQKENIIDESGMPKERFSAEFPKEGPSILRIQQVVRGDSAAYFCASSPPAPKMTQYFGPGTRLLVL.

This clonotype turned up a few times. The chain is built from TRBV7-2 and TRBJ2-7; a weak D match, TRBD2 (5 bases). This CDR3 comprises 14 residues. In germline, CDR1 is SGHTA, CDR2 FQGNSA. V was pared by 3 bases and J by 0 bases, with 9 bases between. CDR3 loop: CASSFRGSSYEQYF. The CDR3 nucleotides are TGTGCCAGCAGCTTTCGGGGAAGCTCCTACGAGCAGTACTTC.

This clonotype was counted between two and nine times. This rearrangement joins TRBV29-1 to TRBJ2-3; TRBD1 matches 7 bases. The germline V gene encodes CDR1 SQVTM and CDR2 ANQGSEA. This CDR3 has 14 amino acids. Trimming removed 4 bases from V and 0 bases from J; junction bases left unmatched: 4. CDR3 bases: TGCAGCGTTGGGCAGGGGGATAGCACAGATACGCAGTATTTT. Translation: CSVGQGDSTDTQYF.

In its sample, this clonotype was seen many times. The chain has TRBV5-1 and TRBJ2-5; the match to TRBD2 covers 7 bases. The CDR3 contains 15 residues. The germline V gene encodes CDR1 SGHRS and CDR2 YFSETQ. The ends lost 0 bases at V and 2 bases at J; junction bases unmatched: 4. The CDR3 DNA is TGCGCCAGCAGCTTGGCCAAAGCGGGACAAGAGACCCAGTACTTC. Protein: CASSLAKAGQETQYF.

The rearrangement joins TRBV7-8 to TRBJ2-7; 7 bases map to TRBD1. With 7 bases clipped from V and 2 bases from J, the junction kept 8 bases outside the gene matches. Germline V gives CDR1 SGHVS, CDR2 FQNEAQ. The CDR3 sequence is 14 residues long. CDR3 nucleotide sequence: TGTGCCAGCACCCTAGGGGGCCGGGCCTACGAGCAGTACTTC. This codes for CASTLGGRAYEQYF.

The sample holds a few counts of this clonotype. The J gene is TRBJ2-7, the V gene TRBV3-1, with TRBD1 as a possible D gene (6 bases). V was cut by 2 bases and J by 6 bases, with 17 bases left in between. Germline-derived CDR1 and CDR2 are LGHDT and YNNKEL (reference sequence). The CDR3 covers 15 residues. The CDR3 sequence: CASSQSGRGLAEQYF. Here the CDR3 DNA reads TGTGCCAGCAGCCAATCGGGCAGGGGTCTTGCCGAGCAGTACTTC.

V is TRBV10-3 and J is TRBJ1-5, with D possibly matching TRBD1 (6 bases). The CDR3 has 14 amino acids. The germline V and J ends were trimmed by 10 bases and 7 bases, with 20 bases remaining between them. Germline V gene data show CDR1 as ENHRY and CDR2 as SYGVKD. The CDR3 sequence is CATTPEGGWQPQHF. The CDR3 DNA is TGTGCCACGACCCCAGAGGGGGGCTGGCAGCCCCAGCATTTT.

This clonotype was found many times. This sequence joins TRBV6-2 or TRBV6-3 and TRBJ1-5; 8 bases align to TRBD1. The CDR3 loop spans 12 amino acids. Germline CDR1 reads MNHEY; CDR2 reads SVGEGT. V trimming: 4 bases; J trimming: 10 bases; junction bases outside the gene matches: 3. Here the CDR3 DNA reads TGTGCCAGCAGTTGGGGACAGGACCCCCAGCATTTT. Amino acid sequence: CASSWGQDPQHF.